The present entry profiles one TCR beta chain with its context. Primers included in the PCR were 60 Vbeta and 13 Jbeta primers. Some clones are missing from TCRdb's copy, which holds only in-frame ones; the method was immunoSEQ multiplex PCR. Here the sample spans roughly 100,000 clones, approximately 66% being singletons. These data are taken from a study of cytomegalovirus exposure and HLA in healthy donors. With 1 base clipped from V and 5 bases from J, the junction kept 8 bases outside the gene matches. CDR3 size: 15 residues. The V gene's germline CDR1 is SGHTA and CDR2 FQGNSA. Sequenced input: PBMCs. This clonotype was sampled from a man in his forties in good health and CMV-seropositive. This chain joins TRBV7-2 and TRBJ2-7; 7 nucleotides agree with TRBD2. CDR3 bases: TGTGCCAGCAGCTTAGTCGGGGTAGCGGGCGACGAGCAGTACTTC. It encodes CASSLVGVAGDEQYF.